This T cell receptor (beta chain) derives from a study of cytomegalovirus exposure and HLA in healthy donors. Broader study findings: There were some public TCRs occurring in many donors, but most TCR sequences were rare. Listed as cytomegalovirus-associated were 150 or so TCR beta chains. High sensitivity and specificity were reportedly achieved when the classifier diagnosed cytomegalovirus status.

Generated by immunoSEQ multiplex PCR, the TCRdb table keeps only in-frame clones and is missing some. The sample lists 330,000 or so clones, roughly 89% occurring once. For this clone: Antigen specificity is unknown.

This CDR3 has 14 residues. V shed 0 bases and J shed 6 bases, with 11 bases lying between them. Looked up from germline, CDR1 is KGHSH and CDR2 is LQKENI. This receptor was taken from a woman between 18 and 29 years old in good health and CMV-seronegative. The sequenced sample consisted of PBMCs. V is TRBV18 and J is TRBJ1-1; maybe TRBD1 (5 bases). DNA for the CDR3: TGTGCCAGCTCACCACCATCCCGGGGGGCTGAAGCTTTCTTT. Protein product: CASSPPSRGAEAFF.